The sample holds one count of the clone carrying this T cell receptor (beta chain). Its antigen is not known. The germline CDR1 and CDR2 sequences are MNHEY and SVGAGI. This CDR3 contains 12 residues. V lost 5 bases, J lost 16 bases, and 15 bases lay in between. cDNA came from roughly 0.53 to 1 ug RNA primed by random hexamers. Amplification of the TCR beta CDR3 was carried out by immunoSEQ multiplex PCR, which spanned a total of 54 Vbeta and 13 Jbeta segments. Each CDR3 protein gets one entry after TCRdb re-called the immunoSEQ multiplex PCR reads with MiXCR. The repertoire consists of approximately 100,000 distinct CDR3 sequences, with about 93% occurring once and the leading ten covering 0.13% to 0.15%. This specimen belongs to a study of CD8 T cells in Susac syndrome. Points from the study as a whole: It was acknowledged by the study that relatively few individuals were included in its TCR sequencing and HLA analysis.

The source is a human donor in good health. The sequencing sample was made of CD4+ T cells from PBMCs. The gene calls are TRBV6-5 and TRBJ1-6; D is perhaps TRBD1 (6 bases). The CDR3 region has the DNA TGTGCCAGCAGTCTCGCTGGGGGCAGACTCCACTTT. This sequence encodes CASSLAGGRLHF.